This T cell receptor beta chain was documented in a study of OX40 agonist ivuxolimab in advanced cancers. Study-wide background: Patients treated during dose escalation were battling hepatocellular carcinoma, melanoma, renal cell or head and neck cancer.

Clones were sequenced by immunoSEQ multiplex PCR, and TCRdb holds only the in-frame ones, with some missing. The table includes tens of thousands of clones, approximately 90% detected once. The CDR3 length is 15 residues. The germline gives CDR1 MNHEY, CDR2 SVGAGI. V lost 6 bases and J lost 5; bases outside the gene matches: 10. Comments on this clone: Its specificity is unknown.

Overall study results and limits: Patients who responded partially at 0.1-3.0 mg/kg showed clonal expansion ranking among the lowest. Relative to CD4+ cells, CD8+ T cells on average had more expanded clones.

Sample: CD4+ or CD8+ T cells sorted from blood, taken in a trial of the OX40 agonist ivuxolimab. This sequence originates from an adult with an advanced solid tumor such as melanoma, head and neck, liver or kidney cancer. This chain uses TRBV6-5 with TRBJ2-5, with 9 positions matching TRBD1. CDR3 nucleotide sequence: TGTGCCAGCAGAACAACAGGGGGCGCGGGGGAGACCCAGTACTTC. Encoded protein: CASRTTGGAGETQYF.